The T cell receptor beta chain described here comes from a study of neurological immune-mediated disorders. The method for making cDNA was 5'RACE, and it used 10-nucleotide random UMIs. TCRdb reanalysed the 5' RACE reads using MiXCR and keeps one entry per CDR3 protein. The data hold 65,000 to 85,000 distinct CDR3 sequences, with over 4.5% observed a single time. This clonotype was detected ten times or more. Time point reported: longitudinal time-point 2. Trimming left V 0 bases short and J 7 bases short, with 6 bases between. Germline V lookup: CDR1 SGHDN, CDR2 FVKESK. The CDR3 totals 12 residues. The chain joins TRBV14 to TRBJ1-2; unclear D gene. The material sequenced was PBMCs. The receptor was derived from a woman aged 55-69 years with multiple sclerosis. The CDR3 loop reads CASSQDLPGYTF. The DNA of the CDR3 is TGTGCCAGCAGCCAAGACTTGCCTGGCTACACCTTC.